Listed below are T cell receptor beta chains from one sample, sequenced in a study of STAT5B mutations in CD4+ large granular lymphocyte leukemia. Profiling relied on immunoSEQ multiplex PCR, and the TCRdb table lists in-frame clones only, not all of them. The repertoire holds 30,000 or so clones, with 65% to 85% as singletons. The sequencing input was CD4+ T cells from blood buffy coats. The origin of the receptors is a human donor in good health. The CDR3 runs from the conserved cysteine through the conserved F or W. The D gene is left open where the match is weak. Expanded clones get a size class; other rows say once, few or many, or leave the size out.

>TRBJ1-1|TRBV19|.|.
TGTGCCAGTAGTATATCCACCCAAGCTTTCTTT
CASSISTQAFF
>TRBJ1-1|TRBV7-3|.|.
TGTGCCAGCAGCTTACTCGGTACGGGTGAAGCTTTCTTT
CASSLLGTGEAFF
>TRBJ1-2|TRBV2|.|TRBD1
TGTGCCAGCAAGGCAGGGGGCTTGGGTGGCTACACCTTC
CASKAGGLGGYTF
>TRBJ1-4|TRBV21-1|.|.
TGTGCCAGCAGCAAAGGCGCTACAGGGGGCGGAGAAAAACTGTTTTTT
CASSKGATGGGEKLFF
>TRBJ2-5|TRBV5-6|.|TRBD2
TGTGCCAGCAGCTTGCGAGCTAGCGGGGGGGCCGAAGAGACCCAGTACTTC
CASSLRASGGAEETQYF
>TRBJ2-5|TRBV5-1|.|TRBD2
TGCGCCAGCAGCTTGGATAGCGGGGGGCTTCAAGAGACCCAGTACTTC
CASSLDSGGLQETQYF
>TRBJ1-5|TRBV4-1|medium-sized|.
TGCGCCAGCAGCCAAGTCGGGGGCAATCAGCCCCAGCATTTT
CASSQVGGNQPQHF
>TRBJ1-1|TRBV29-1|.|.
TGCAGCGTTGTAGGGCCAGGACGAAACACTGAAGCTTTCTTT
CSVVGPGRNTEAFF
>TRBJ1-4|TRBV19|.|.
TGTGCCAGTAGTCCCCGCCGGGACGGGAATGAAAAACTGTTTTTT
CASSPRRDGNEKLFF
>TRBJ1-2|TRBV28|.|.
TGTGCCAGCAGTCGGGCCTCAGGTGGCTACACCTTC
CASSRASGGYTF
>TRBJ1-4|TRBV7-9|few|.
TGTGCCAGCAGCTTAGACCTTGGGAATGAAAAACTGTTTTTT
CASSLDLGNEKLFF
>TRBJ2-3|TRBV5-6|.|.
TGTGCCAGCAGCACGTCGGGACACCTCACAGATACGCAGTATTTT
CASSTSGHLTDTQYF
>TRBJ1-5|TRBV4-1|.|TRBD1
TGCGCCAGCAGCCAAGATCAGGGGGCAGAACAGCCCCAGCATTTT
CASSQDQGAEQPQHF
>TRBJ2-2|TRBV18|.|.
TGTGCCAGCTCCCCCAACCCCAACACCGGGGAGCTGTTTTTT
CASSPNPNTGELFF
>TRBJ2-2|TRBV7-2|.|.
TGTGCCAGCAGCTTAGGAGGGAAGACCGCCGGGGAGCTGTTTTTT
CASSLGGKTAGELFF
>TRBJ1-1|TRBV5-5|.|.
TGTGCCAGCAGCGTATCAGGGAACACTGAAGCTTTCTTT
CASSVSGNTEAFF